Listed below are T cell receptor beta chains from one sample, sequenced in a study of regulatory T cells in long-lasting Graves disease. TCRdb re-derived calls from the multiplex PCR reads in MiXCR, one entry per CDR3 protein. Among nearly 350,000 distinct CDR3 sequences listed, about 19% were seen once. The sample was peripheral blood mononuclear cells (PBMCs), taken when the disease was refractory, from a patient treated with antithyroid drugs. The receptor source for this set is a female donor with Graves disease. The CDR3 runs from the conserved cysteine through the conserved F or W. D genes are given only for firm matches. Only some rows state a clone size, as once, few, many or a class for expanded clones.

J gene: TRBJ1-4; D gene: TRBD1; V gene: TRBV7-9; clone size: NA; CDR3 DNA: TGTGCCAGCAGACAGGGGGGTGAAAAACTGTTTTTT; CDR3 protein: CASRQGGEKLFF
J gene: TRBJ1-1; D gene: NA; V gene: TRBV29-1; clone size: NA; CDR3 DNA: TGCAGCGTTGACCCCTCCGGGGCCCCGAACACTGAAGCTTTCTTT; CDR3 protein: CSVDPSGAPNTEAFF
J gene: TRBJ2-7; D gene: TRBD2; V gene: TRBV28; clone size: many; CDR3 DNA: TGTGCCAGCTGGACTAGTAGATGGCACGAGCAGTACTTC; CDR3 protein: CASWTSRWHEQYF
J gene: TRBJ2-7; D gene: NA; V gene: TRBV2; clone size: many; CDR3 DNA: TGTGCCAGCAGTGACCCAGGGTTTTCCTACGAGCAGTACTTC; CDR3 protein: CASSDPGFSYEQYF
J gene: TRBJ1-5; D gene: TRBD1; V gene: TRBV5-1; clone size: NA; CDR3 DNA: TGCGCCAGCAGCTTAACAGGGGTAAGGGATCAGCCCCAGCATTTT; CDR3 protein: CASSLTGVRDQPQHF
J gene: TRBJ1-6; D gene: NA; V gene: TRBV2; clone size: NA; CDR3 DNA: TGTGCCAGCAGCCAGGTGGGGGTTCGGGCGTATAATTCACCCCTCCACTTT; CDR3 protein: CASSQVGVRAYNSPLHF
J gene: TRBJ2-6; D gene: NA; V gene: TRBV20-1; clone size: NA; CDR3 DNA: TGCAGTGCCACCGGGACCCCGGGAAGCTCTGGGGCCAACGTCCTGACTTTC; CDR3 protein: CSATGTPGSSGANVLTF
J gene: TRBJ1-1; D gene: NA; V gene: TRBV6-5; clone size: many; CDR3 DNA: TGTGCCAGCAGTTCGACCGTTGAAGCTTTCTTT; CDR3 protein: CASSSTVEAFF
J gene: TRBJ1-2; D gene: NA; V gene: TRBV7-3; clone size: many; CDR3 DNA: TGTGCCAGCAGCTTAAAACGGGGCTATGGCTACACCTTC; CDR3 protein: CASSLKRGYGYTF
J gene: TRBJ1-4; D gene: NA; V gene: TRBV20-1; clone size: many; CDR3 DNA: TGCAGTGCTAGTCGGCGTCCGAATGAAAAACTGTTTTTT; CDR3 protein: CSASRRPNEKLFF
J gene: TRBJ2-5; D gene: TRBD2; V gene: TRBV2; clone size: many; CDR3 DNA: TGTGCCAGCAGTCTAACACTGACTAGCGGGGGCCAAGAGACCCAGTACTTC; CDR3 protein: CASSLTLTSGGQETQYF
J gene: TRBJ1-2; D gene: NA; V gene: TRBV20-1; clone size: many; CDR3 DNA: TGCAGTGCTAGACCAATCGGGGCCGGGGAGAGCTATGGCTACACCTTC; CDR3 protein: CSARPIGAGESYGYTF
J gene: TRBJ1-2; D gene: NA; V gene: TRBV5-6; clone size: many; CDR3 DNA: TGTGCCAGCAGCTTTCTGCAGGCGGCCTATGGCTACACCTTC; CDR3 protein: CASSFLQAAYGYTF
J gene: TRBJ1-5; D gene: NA; V gene: TRBV2; clone size: many; CDR3 DNA: TGTGCCAGCACCCGGGACCCACAGCCCCAGCATTTT; CDR3 protein: CASTRDPQPQHF
J gene: TRBJ1-6; D gene: NA; V gene: TRBV13; clone size: many; CDR3 DNA: TGTGCCAGCAGCTTAGGTGGCGGAAGCTCCTATAATTCACCCCTCCACTTT; CDR3 protein: CASSLGGGSSYNSPLHF
J gene: TRBJ2-5; D gene: NA; V gene: TRBV19; clone size: once; CDR3 DNA: TGTGCCAGTAGTCTAAGCGGCGGTCCACCAGAGACCCAGTACTTC; CDR3 protein: CASSLSGGPPETQYF
J gene: TRBJ1-1; D gene: NA; V gene: TRBV6-5; clone size: NA; CDR3 DNA: TGTGCCAGCAGTTACGACGGGGGAGCGAGGGCTTTCTTT; CDR3 protein: CASSYDGGARAFF
J gene: TRBJ1-4; D gene: NA; V gene: TRBV12-3/TRBV12-4; clone size: many; CDR3 DNA: TGTGCCAGCAGTGTCCGGGGGAATGAAAAACTGTTTTTT; CDR3 protein: CASSVRGNEKLFF
J gene: TRBJ2-7; D gene: TRBD2; V gene: TRBV27; clone size: many; CDR3 DNA: TGTGCCAGCAGTTTTAGCGGGACTTCCTACGAGCAGTACTTC; CDR3 protein: CASSFSGTSYEQYF
J gene: TRBJ1-6; D gene: NA; V gene: TRBV12-3/TRBV12-4; clone size: many; CDR3 DNA: TGTGCCAGCCGGTCTGGGACGGCTAATTCACCCCTCCACTTT; CDR3 protein: CASRSGTANSPLHF
J gene: TRBJ2-1; D gene: NA; V gene: TRBV29-1; clone size: few; CDR3 DNA: TGCAGCGTTGAGGGCAGCTCCTACAATGAGCAGTTCTTC; CDR3 protein: CSVEGSSYNEQFF
J gene: TRBJ1-5; D gene: NA; V gene: TRBV28; clone size: few; CDR3 DNA: TGTGCCAGCAGTCCGACGGGACGAAGCAATCAGCCCCAGCATTTT; CDR3 protein: CASSPTGRSNQPQHF
J gene: TRBJ2-5; D gene: NA; V gene: TRBV2; clone size: many; CDR3 DNA: TGTGCCAGCAGTGAAGCGAGGAGCGCAGGGACCCAGTACTTC; CDR3 protein: CASSEARSAGTQYF
J gene: TRBJ2-5; D gene: NA; V gene: TRBV5-4; clone size: NA; CDR3 DNA: TGTGCCAGCAGCTTAGTAGGGGGCGGGATCGAGACCCAGTACTTC; CDR3 protein: CASSLVGGGIETQYF
J gene: TRBJ2-1; D gene: NA; V gene: TRBV7-8; clone size: many; CDR3 DNA: TGTGCCAGCATGCGCGGGACCGATGCTGAGCAGTTCTTC; CDR3 protein: CASMRGTDAEQFF